The sequence of this TCR beta chain was determined in a study of blood T cell repertoires in COVID-19. Study in general: Sites across the United States, Italy and Spain contributed samples from acute and convalescent COVID-19.

Measured with immunoSEQ multiplex PCR; TCRdb has only the in-frame clones, and not every one. The table records fewer than 150,000 clones, 85% to 90% of them present only once. With 4 bases clipped from V and 6 bases from J, the junction kept 6 bases outside the gene matches. Germline-derived CDR1 and CDR2 are SGHRS and YFSETQ. This CDR3 is 14 amino acids long. This sequence was found in a woman aged 45-65 years with acute or convalescent COVID-19. The rearrangement joins TRBV5-1 to TRBJ2-2; 7 bases align to TRBD2. The material sequenced was peripheral blood. CDR3 nucleotides: TGCGCCAGCAGCATAGGACTAGTCGCCGGGGAGCTGTTTTTT. It is translated as CASSIGLVAGELFF. Full variable domain (remainder filled in from reference TRBV5-1 and TRBJ2-2): KAGVTQTPRYLIKTRGQQVTLSCSPISGHRSVSWYQQTPGQGLQFLFEYFSETQRNKGNFPGRFSGRQFSNSRSEMNVSTLELGDSALYLCASSIGLVAGELFFGEGSRLTVL.